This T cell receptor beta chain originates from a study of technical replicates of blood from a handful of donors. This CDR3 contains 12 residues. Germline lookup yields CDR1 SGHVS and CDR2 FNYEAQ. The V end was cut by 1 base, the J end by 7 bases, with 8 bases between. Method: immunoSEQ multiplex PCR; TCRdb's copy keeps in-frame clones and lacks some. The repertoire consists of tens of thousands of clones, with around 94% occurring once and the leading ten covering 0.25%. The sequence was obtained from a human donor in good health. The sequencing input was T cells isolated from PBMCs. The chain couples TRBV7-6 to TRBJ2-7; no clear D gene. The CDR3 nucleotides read TGTGCCAGCAGCTTAGGTGGGCATGAGCAGTACTTC. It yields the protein CASSLGGHEQYF. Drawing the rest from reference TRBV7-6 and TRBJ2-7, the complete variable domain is GAGVSQSPRYKVTKRGQDVALRCDPISGHVSLYWYRQALGQGPEFLTYFNYEAQQDKSGLPNDRFSAERPEGSISTLTIQRTEQRDSAMYRCASSLGGHEQYFGPGTRLTVT.